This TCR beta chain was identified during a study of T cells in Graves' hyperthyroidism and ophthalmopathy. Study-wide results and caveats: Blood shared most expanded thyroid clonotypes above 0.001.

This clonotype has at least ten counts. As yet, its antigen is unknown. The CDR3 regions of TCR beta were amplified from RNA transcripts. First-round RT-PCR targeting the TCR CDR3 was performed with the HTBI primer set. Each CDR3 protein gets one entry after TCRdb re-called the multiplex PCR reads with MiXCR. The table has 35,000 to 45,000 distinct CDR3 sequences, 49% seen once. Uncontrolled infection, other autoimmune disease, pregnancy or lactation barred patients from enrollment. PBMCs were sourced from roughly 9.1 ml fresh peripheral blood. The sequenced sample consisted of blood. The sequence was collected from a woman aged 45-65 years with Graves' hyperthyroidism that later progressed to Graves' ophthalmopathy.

The CDR3 reads CASRYSGQANEKLFF. In nucleotides, the CDR3 is TGTGCCAGCAGATATTCGGGACAGGCAAATGAAAAACTGTTTTTT. The V gene is TRBV6-5, the J gene TRBJ1-4; the match to TRBD1 covers 8 bases. There are 15 residues in the CDR3. CDR1 is MNHEY and CDR2 is SVGAGI in the germline V gene. J lost 5 bases, V lost 6 bases, and 8 bases had no gene match.